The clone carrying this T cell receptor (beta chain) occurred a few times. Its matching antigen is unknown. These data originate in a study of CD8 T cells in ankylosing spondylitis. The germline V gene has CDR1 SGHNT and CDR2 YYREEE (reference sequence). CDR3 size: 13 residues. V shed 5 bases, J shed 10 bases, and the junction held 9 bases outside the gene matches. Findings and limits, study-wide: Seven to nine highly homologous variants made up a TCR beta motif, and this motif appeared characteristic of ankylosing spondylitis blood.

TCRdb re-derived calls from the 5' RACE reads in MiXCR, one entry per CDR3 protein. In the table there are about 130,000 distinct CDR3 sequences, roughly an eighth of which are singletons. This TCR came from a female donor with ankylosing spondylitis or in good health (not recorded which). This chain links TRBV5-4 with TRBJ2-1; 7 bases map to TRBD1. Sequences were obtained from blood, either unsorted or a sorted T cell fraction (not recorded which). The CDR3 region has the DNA TGTGCCAGCAGAAGGTCTACAGGGGACGAGCAGTTCTTC. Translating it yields CASRRSTGDEQFF.